This TCR beta chain was recovered during a study of T cell responses to AZD1222 COVID-19 vaccine. Across the whole study: Timing groups of about 4 and about 12 weeks for second doses were pooled. Study observations and caveats: Most donors were white British, females outnumbered males, and clonal diversity was possibly underestimated. At baseline, just 6 or 7 AZD1222 recipients tested seropositive. In the spike-specific TCR repertoire, nearly half reportedly target unmutated variant regions.

Between the trimmed V and J ends, which lost 1 base and 12 bases, there was a span of 13 bases. The CDR3 sequence is 12 residues long. Germline V gene sequence: CDR1 ENHRY, CDR2 SYGVKD. Repertoires were generated with immunoSEQ multiplex PCR, while TCRdb's copy carries only in-frame clones and drops some. The table has 150,000 to 200,000 clones, approximately 93% seen once; the top ten hold about 3.9%. With respect to this clone: As yet, its antigen is unknown.

Specimen: peripheral blood, collected on day 0 of AZD1222 vaccination. The chain employs TRBV10-3 and TRBJ2-7; D may be TRBD2 (5 bases). The receptor comes from an adult in good health. CDR3 protein: CAISEYREKMYF. For the CDR3, the DNA is TGTGCCATCAGTGAGTACCGGGAAAAGATGTACTTC.